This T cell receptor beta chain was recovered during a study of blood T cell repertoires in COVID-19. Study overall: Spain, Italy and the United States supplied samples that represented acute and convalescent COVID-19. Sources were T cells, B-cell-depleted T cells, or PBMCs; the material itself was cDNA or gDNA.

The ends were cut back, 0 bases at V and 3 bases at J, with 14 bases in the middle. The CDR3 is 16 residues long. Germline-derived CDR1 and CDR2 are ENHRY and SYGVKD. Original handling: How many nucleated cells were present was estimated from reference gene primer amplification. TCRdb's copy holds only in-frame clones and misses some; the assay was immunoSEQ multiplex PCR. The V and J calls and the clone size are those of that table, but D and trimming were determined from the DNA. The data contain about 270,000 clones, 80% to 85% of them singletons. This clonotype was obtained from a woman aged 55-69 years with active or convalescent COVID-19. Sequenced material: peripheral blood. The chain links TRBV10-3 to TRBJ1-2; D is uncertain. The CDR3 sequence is CAISESLSIRDYGYTF. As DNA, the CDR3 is TGTGCCATCAGTGAGTCCTTGTCAATCCGGGACTATGGCTACACCTTC.